A selection of T cell receptor beta chains follows, all from one sample in a study of blood T cell repertoires in COVID-19. Clones were read by immunoSEQ multiplex PCR, and TCRdb kept only the in-frame ones, dropping some. The sample lists approximately 150,000 clones; about 87% were seen once. Sequenced sample: peripheral blood. The source is a woman aged 45 to 65 with active or convalescent COVID-19. CDR3s include the opening cysteine and the closing phenylalanine or tryptophan. D genes are given only for firm matches. Size is stated for part of the rows, as once, few or many counts, or as a class when the clone is expanded.

V,size,length,D,J,DNA,CDR3
TRBV6-2/TRBV6-3,NA,15,TRBD1,TRBJ2-7,TGTGCCAGCAGTTACACGGGACAGGGGCTCCACGAGCAGTACTTC,CASSYTGQGLHEQYF
TRBV27,NA,13,TRBD1,TRBJ1-2,TGTGCCAGCAGTCTCGGACAGGACTATGGCTACACCTTC,CASSLGQDYGYTF
TRBV10-3,NA,15,TRBD2,TRBJ2-1,TGTGCCATCAGTGAGGGACTAGTCGACTACAATGAGCAGTTCTTC,CAISEGLVDYNEQFF
TRBV5-1,NA,13,TRBD1,TRBJ1-1,TGCGCCAGCAGCCTGGACAGGGTCAGAGTAGCTTTCTTT,CASSLDRVRVAFF
TRBV7-9,NA,15,TRBD1,TRBJ1-1,TGTGCCAGCAGCGTAGGGACAGGCGTGAACACTGAAGCTTTCTTT,CASSVGTGVNTEAFF
TRBV14,NA,13,NA,TRBJ1-2,TGTGCCAGCAGCCCGAGAGGAGGGGATGGCTACACCTTC,CASSPRGGDGYTF
TRBV4-2,NA,15,TRBD1,TRBJ1-1,TGTGCCAGCAGCCAAGGAGAGGGGGCTGTGCCTGAAGCTTTCTTT,CASSQGEGAVPEAFF
TRBV2,NA,15,NA,TRBJ2-5,TGTGCCAGCAGTGAAGCGTCAGGGGCGCGTGGGACCCAGTACTTC,CASSEASGARGTQYF
TRBV6-5,NA,14,NA,TRBJ2-2,TGTGCCAGCGTCCGGACACTGAACACCGGGGAGCTGTTTTTT,CASVRTLNTGELFF
TRBV3-1/TRBV3-2,NA,13,TRBD1,TRBJ1-2,TGTGCCAGCAGCCAAGTCGGACAGGGCGGCTACACCTTC,CASSQVGQGGYTF
TRBV7-2,NA,15,NA,TRBJ2-2,TGTGCCAGCAGCTTAAACCCAGTCAACACCGGGGAGCTGTTTTTT,CASSLNPVNTGELFF
TRBV28,NA,14,NA,TRBJ1-3,TGTGCCAGCAGTTCTACAGGGATCGGAAACACCATATATTTT,CASSSTGIGNTIYF
TRBV3-1/TRBV3-2,NA,15,NA,TRBJ1-2,TGTGCCAGCAGCCAAGCCCTCACTACAAGCTATGGCTACACCTTC,CASSQALTTSYGYTF
TRBV28,once,17,TRBD2,TRBJ2-7,TGTGCCAGCAGTTCCCCGATTGGGCGGGGGAACTCCTACGAGCAGTACTTC,CASSSPIGRGNSYEQYF
TRBV30,NA,15,NA,TRBJ1-5,TGTGCCTGGAGTGTAGGGACAATTAGCAATCAGCCCCAGCATTTT,CAWSVGTISNQPQHF
TRBV7-4,NA,20,TRBD1,TRBJ1-5,TGTGCCAGCAGCTCAATTCGTTCTTCGGGACAGATTATTAGCAATCAGCCCCAGCATTTT,CASSSIRSSGQIISNQPQHF
TRBV5-8,NA,12,NA,TRBJ2-7,TGTGCCAGCAGCTTGGTCGGCTACGAGCAGTACTTC,CASSLVGYEQYF
TRBV4-2,once,15,TRBD2,TRBJ2-1,TGTGCCAGCAGCCAAGATTTAGCGGGAGGCAATGAGCAGTTCTTC,CASSQDLAGGNEQFF
TRBV7-2,NA,18,NA,TRBJ2-2,TGTGCCAGCAGCCCCGGTTCCACAGGGATAGGGAACACCGGGGAGCTGTTTTTT,CASSPGSTGIGNTGELFF
TRBV7-2,NA,15,NA,TRBJ2-7,TGTGCCAGCAGCCTCCTAGCGCAAAGCTCCTACGAGCAGTACTTC,CASSLLAQSSYEQYF
TRBV27,NA,17,TRBD1,TRBJ1-2,TGTGCCAGCAGCCCCGCGGGGCAGGGGGGAATTTTCGGTGGCTACACCTTC,CASSPAGQGGIFGGYTF
TRBV18,NA,14,NA,TRBJ1-3,TGTGCCAGCTCTAACAACAGGGTAGTGGATACCATATATTTT,CASSNNRVVDTIYF
TRBV7-2,NA,14,NA,TRBJ1-1,TGTGCCAGCAGTCTACCCCTAGGAGGCACTGAAGCTTTCTTT,CASSLPLGGTEAFF
TRBV28,NA,13,NA,TRBJ1-2,TGTGCCAGCTTACAGGCATTCTACTATGGCTACACCTTC,CASLQAFYYGYTF
TRBV30,NA,14,TRBD1,TRBJ1-6,TGTGCCTGGAGTGGGGACAGACGGAATTCACCCCTCCACTTT,CAWSGDRRNSPLHF
TRBV9,NA,16,NA,TRBJ2-1,TGTGCCAGCACTTCCCTCGGGAAAAGCTCCTACAATGAGCAGTTCTTC,CASTSLGKSSYNEQFF
TRBV10-2,NA,13,NA,TRBJ2-7,TGCGCCAGCAGTGAAGGACATTCCTACGAGCAGTACTTC,CASSEGHSYEQYF
TRBV11-3,NA,13,TRBD2,TRBJ2-3,TGTGCCAGCAGCTTAGGGGGACTAGAGGCGCAGTATTTT,CASSLGGLEAQYF
TRBV2,few,12,NA,TRBJ1-4,TGTGCCAGCAGTGGGGATTTCACCGAGGGTTTTTTT,CASSGDFTEGFF
TRBV3-1/TRBV3-2,NA,14,TRBD2,TRBJ2-7,TGTGCCAGCAGCCAGAAGGGACTAGCTGGGGAGCAGTACTTC,CASSQKGLAGEQYF
TRBV19,NA,16,TRBD2,TRBJ2-3,TGTGCCAGTCAACTCTCTTTAGCGGGGAGCACAGATACGCAGTATTTT,CASQLSLAGSTDTQYF
TRBV7-2,NA,16,TRBD2,TRBJ2-3,TGTGCCAGCAGCTTATTGAACGGGAGGGCCCTAGATACGCAGTATTTT,CASSLLNGRALDTQYF